This record looks at one TCR beta chain sequence and its context. Its antigen is not known. This entry comes from a study of cytomegalovirus exposure and HLA in healthy donors. About the research overall: Genetic ancestry analysis placed approximately 78% of the roughly 400 donors that were genotyped in the Caucasian-associated cluster.

Study-wide results and caveats: Later, an analysis showed that TCR beta chains associated with HLA were more clonally expanded than others that were equally common. Earlier analysis looked at TCR beta V segments, and most were productive about 90% or about 30% of the time. The later analysis indicated that the majority of CMV-associated TCR beta chains appeared HLA-restricted.

Primers: 60 Vbeta forward and 13 Jbeta reverse. Method: immunoSEQ multiplex PCR; TCRdb's copy keeps in-frame clones and lacks some. Of some 170,000 clones listed, 80% to 90% were seen once; the top ten hold 1.5% to 2%. V was pared by 2 bases and J by 0 bases, with 2 bases of the junction left unmatched. CDR1 is SGHTA and CDR2 is FQGTGA in the germline V gene. CDR3 length: 15 amino acids. Source material: PBMCs. This sequence joins TRBV7-3 and TRBJ2-7; 9 nucleotides line up with TRBD1. The sequence was collected from a woman between 18 and 29 years old in good health and CMV-seronegative. CDR3 in amino acids: CASSLGTGTSYEQYF. The CDR3 DNA sequence: TGTGCCAGCAGCTTAGGGACAGGGACCTCCTACGAGCAGTACTTC.